This T cell receptor beta chain was identified in a study of persistence of HIV-infected CD4 T cells. On the study more broadly: CD4+ T cells responding to CMV or HIV-1 Gag were isolated. Overall study results and limits: TCRbeta richness was lower in CMV- and Gag-responding cells than in anti-CD3/anti-CD28-responding cells. TCR oligoclonality correlated with proviral oligoclonality in the same sorted populations.

For this clone: Antigen unknown.

Stimulation used around 10 ug/mL lysate from CMV-infected fibroblasts. CD40L-negative CD69-negative CD45RO-high memory CD4+ T cells were sorted as populations depleted of antigen-responding cells. Adults with HIV-1 started suppressive ART while chronically infected. The immunoSEQ assay was version 4, run in survey mode. This table comes from immunoSEQ multiplex PCR, and its TCRdb copy is limited to in-frame clones, with some not included. There are 37,000 or so clones in the sample; 65% to 85% occur only once, and approximately 1.5% lies in the top ten. The CDR3 sequence is 15 residues long. The germline V and J ends were trimmed by 2 bases and 2 bases, with 10 bases remaining between them. Germline CDR1 MDHEN, CDR2 SYDVKM.

Sequenced here: CD4+ T cells sorted from PBMCs after 18-hour stimulation, sampled from a patient who received antiretroviral therapy. The genes are TRBV28 and TRBJ1-5; no definite D call. This clonotype was obtained from an adult man with HIV who was CMV-seropositive. CDR3 loop: CASSLLLDRNQPQHF. The CDR3 region has the DNA TGTGCCAGCAGTTTACTCCTGGACCGCAATCAGCCCCAGCATTTT.